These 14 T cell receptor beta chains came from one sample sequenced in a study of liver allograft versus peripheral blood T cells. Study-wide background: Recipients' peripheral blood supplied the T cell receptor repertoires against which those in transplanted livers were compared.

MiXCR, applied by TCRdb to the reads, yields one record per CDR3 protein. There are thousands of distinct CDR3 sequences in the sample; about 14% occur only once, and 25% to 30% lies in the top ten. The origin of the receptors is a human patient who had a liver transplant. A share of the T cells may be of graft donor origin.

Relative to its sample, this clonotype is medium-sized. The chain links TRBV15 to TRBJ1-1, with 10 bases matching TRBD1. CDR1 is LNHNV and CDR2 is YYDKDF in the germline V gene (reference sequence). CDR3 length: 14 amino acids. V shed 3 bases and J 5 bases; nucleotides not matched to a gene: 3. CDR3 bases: TGTGCCACCAGCAGGGGACAGGGGAGAACTGAAGCTTTCTTT. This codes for CATSRGQGRTEAFF. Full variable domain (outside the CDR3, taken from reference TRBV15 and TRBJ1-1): DAMVIQNPRYQVTQFGKPVTLSCSQTLNHNVMYWYQQKSSQAPKLLFHYYDKDFNNEADTPDNFQSRRPNTSFCFLDIRSPGLGDTAMYLCATSRGQGRTEAFFGQGTRLTVV.

CDR3 loop: CSVIPSGGLGGEQFF. CDR3 bases: TGCAGCGTTATTCCTAGCGGGGGGCTGGGCGGTGAGCAGTTCTTC. The V call is TRBV29-1, the J call TRBJ2-1, with TRBD2 identical over 11 bases. The germline V gene encodes CDR1 SQVTM and CDR2 ANQGSEA. The CDR3 loop spans 15 amino acids. The ends lost 5 bases at V and 9 bases at J; junction bases unmatched: 12.

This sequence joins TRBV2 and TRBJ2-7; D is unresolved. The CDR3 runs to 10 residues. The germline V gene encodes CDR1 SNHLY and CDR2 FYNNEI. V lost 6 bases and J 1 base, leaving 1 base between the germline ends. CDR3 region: CASRSYEQYF. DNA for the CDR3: TGTGCCAGCAGGTCCTACGAGCAGTACTTC.

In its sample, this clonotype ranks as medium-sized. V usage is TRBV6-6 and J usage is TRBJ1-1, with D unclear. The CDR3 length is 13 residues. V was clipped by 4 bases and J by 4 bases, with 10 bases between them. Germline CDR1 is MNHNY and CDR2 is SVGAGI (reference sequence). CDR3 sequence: CASSFSDGTEAFF. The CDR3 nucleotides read TGTGCCAGCAGTTTCTCGGACGGCACTGAAGCTTTCTTT.

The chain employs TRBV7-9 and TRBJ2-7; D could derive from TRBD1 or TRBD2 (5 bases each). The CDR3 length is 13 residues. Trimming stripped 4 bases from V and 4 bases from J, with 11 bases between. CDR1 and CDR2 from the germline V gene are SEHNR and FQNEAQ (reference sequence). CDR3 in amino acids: CASSWDGPYEQYF. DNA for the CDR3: TGTGCCAGCAGCTGGGACGGGCCTTACGAGCAGTACTTC.

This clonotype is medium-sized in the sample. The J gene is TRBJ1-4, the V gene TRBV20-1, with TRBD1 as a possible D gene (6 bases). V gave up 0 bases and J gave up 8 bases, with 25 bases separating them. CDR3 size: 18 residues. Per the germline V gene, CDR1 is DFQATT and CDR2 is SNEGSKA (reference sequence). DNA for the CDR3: TGCAGTGCTAGAGATCTCTGGCAGGGGCCGAGTATGGGCGAAAAACTGTTTTTT. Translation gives CSARDLWQGPSMGEKLFF.

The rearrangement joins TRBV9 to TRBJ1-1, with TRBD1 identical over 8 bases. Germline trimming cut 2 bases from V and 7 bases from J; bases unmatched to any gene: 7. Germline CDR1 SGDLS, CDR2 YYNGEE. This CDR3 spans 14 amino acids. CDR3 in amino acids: CASSVQGARGEAFF. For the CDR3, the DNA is TGTGCCAGCAGCGTTCAGGGGGCGCGCGGTGAAGCTTTCTTT.

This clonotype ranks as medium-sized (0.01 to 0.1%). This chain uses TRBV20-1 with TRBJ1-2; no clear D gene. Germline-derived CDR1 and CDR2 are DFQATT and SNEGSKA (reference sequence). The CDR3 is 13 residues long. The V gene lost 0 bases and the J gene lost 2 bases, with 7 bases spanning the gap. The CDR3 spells CSARDRENYGYTF. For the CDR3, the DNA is TGCAGTGCTAGAGATCGGGAGAACTATGGCTACACCTTC.

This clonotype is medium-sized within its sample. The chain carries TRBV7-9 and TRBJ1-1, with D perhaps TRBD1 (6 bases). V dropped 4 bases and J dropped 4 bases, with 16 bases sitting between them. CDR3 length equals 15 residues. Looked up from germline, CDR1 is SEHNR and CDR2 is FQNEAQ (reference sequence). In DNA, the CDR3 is TGTGCCAGCAGCTCTCCGAGGGGGAGGAGCACTGAAGCTTTCTTT. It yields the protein CASSSPRGRSTEAFF.

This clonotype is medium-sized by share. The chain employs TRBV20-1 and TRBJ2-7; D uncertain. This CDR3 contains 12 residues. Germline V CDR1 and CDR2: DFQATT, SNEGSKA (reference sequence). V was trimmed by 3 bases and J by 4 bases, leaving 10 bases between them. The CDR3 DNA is TGCAGTGCTAGGTGGGCCGGGTACGAGCAGTACTTC. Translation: CSARWAGYEQYF.

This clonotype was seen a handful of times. The CDR3 region is CASRASGWDTQYF. CDR3 coding DNA: TGTGCCAGTAGGGCTAGCGGGTGGGATACGCAGTATTTT. V and J are TRBV19 and TRBJ2-3; 8 bases agree with TRBD2. Germline CDR1 and CDR2: LNHDA and SQIVND (reference sequence). J was trimmed by 6 bases and V by 6 bases; bases with no gene match: 5. CDR3 length equals 13 residues.

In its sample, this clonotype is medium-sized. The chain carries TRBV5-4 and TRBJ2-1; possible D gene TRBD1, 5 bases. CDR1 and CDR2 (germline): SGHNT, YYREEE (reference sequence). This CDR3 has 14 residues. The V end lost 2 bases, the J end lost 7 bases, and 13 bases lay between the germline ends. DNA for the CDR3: TGTGCCAGCAGCTTAGCAGGGATCAGGAATGAGCAGTTCTTC. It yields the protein CASSLAGIRNEQFF.

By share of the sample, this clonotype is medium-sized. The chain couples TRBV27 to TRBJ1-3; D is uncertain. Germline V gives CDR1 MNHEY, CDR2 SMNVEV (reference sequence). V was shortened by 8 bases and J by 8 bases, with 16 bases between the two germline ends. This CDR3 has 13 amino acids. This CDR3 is CASGRTASDTIYF. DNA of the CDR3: TGTGCCAGCGGCCGGACGGCTTCAGACACCATATATTTT.

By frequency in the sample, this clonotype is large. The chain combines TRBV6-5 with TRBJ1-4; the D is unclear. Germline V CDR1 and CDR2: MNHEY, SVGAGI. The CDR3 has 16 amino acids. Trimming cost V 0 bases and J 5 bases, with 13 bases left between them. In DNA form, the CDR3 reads TGTGCCAGCAGTTACTCGGTTTGGGCCAGCAATGAAAAACTGTTTTTT. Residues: CASSYSVWASNEKLFF.